The present TCR beta chain was sequenced within a study of T cell clonality in common variable immunodeficiency. In its sample, this clone was seen a few times. Its antigen remains unknown. The CDR3 end falls 3 residues outside the read, so it is completed with the germline J gene. Sequencing used immunoSEQ multiplex PCR; TCRdb keeps in-frame clones, though not all of them. The data show roughly 42,000 clones, with none appearing a single time. The CDR3 has 14 residues. In germline, CDR1 is SGHTA, CDR2 FQGNSA. The V end was cut by 5 bases, the J end by 6 bases, with 16 bases between. Study observations and caveats: In common variable immunodeficiency, TCR beta chains reportedly carried fewer deletions and N-nucleotide insertions.

Input material: peripheral blood mononuclear cells. This sequence was found in a human donor with common variable immunodeficiency. The rearrangement uses TRBV7-2 and TRBJ2-5; D gene ambiguous. The CDR3 protein is CASSPGGGWQTQYF. Incomplete CDR3 DNA: TGTGCCAGCAGCCCCGGCGGTGGGTGGCAGACC. The variable domain in full, with the rest retrieved from reference TRBV7-2 and TRBJ2-5, is GAGVSQSPSNKVTEKGKDVELRCDPISGHTALYWYRQSLGQGLEFLIYFQGNSAPDKSGLPSDRFSAERTGGSVSTLTIQRTQQEDSAVYLCASSPGGGWQTQYFGPGTRLLVL.